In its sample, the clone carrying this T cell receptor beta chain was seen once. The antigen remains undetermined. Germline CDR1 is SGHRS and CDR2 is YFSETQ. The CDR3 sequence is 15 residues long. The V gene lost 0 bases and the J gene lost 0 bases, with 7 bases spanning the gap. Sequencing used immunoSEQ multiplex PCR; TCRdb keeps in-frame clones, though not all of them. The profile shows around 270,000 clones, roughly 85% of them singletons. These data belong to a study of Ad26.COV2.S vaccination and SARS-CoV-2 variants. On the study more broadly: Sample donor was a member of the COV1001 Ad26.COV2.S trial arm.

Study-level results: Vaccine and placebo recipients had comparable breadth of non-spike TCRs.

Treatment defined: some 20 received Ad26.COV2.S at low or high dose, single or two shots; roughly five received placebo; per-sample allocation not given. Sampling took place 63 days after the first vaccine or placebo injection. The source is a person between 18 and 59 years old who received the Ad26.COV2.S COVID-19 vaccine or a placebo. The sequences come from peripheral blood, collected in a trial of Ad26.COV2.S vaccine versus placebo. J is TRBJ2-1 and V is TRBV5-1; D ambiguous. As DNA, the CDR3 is TGCGCCAGCAGCTTGGCTGCCGACTCCTACAATGAGCAGTTCTTC. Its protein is CASSLAADSYNEQFF. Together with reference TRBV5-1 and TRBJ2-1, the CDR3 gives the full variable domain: KAGVTQTPRYLIKTRGQQVTLSCSPISGHRSVSWYQQTPGQGLQFLFEYFSETQRNKGNFPGRFSGRQFSNSRSEMNVSTLELGDSALYLCASSLAADSYNEQFFGPGTRLTVL.